This entry is about one T cell receptor (beta chain). The antigen is undetermined. This specimen belongs to a study of blood T cells in healthy people across ages. A second PCR, run for roughly 7 to 12 cycles, used a sample-barcoded 5' primer plus a J-beta primer mix. TCRdb processed the 5' RACE reads anew with MiXCR; each CDR3 protein has one entry. The sample carries about 1.8 million distinct CDR3 sequences, about 49% recorded once. The CDR3 consists of 15 residues. CDR1 DFQATT and CDR2 SNEGSKA come from the germline V gene (reference sequence). The V end was cut by 2 bases, the J end by 0 bases, with 11 bases between. Study observations and caveats: Across the age range, TCR beta diversity per million T cells fell in a roughly linear way. Naive and antigen-experienced cells could not be conclusively compared, given unsorted PBMCs. Higher diversity, along with more naive CD4+ cells, distinguished long-lived donors from aged donors.

The sequencing input was blood. This chain joins TRBV20-1 and TRBJ1-5; D gene unclear. This sequence was found in a woman between 35 and 50 years old in good health. CDR3 nucleotides: TGCAGTGCTAGAACTAATAGGATTAGCAATCAGCCCCAGCATTTT. It encodes CSARTNRISNQPQHF.